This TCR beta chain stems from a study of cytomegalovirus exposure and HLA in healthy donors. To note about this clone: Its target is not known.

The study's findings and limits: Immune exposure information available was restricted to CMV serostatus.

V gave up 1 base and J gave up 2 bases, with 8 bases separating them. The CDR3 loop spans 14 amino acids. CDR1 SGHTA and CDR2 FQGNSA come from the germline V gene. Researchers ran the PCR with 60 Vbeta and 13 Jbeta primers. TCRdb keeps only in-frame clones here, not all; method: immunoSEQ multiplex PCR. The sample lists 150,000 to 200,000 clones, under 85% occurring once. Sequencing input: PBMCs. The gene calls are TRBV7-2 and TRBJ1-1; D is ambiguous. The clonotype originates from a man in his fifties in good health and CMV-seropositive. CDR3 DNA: TGTGCCAGCAGCTTAGTCAGGCCCAACACTGAAGCTTTCTTT. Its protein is CASSLVRPNTEAFF.